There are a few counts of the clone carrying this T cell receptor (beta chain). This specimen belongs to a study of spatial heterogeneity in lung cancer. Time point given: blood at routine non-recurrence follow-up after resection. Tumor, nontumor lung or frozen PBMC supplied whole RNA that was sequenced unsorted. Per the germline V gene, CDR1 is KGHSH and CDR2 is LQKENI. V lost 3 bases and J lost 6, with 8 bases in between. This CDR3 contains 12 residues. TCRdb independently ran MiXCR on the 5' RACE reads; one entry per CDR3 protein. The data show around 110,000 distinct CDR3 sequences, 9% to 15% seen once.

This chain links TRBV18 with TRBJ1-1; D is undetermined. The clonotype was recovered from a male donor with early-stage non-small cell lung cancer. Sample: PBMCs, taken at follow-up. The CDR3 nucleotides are TGTGCCAGCTCACCCCAGGCAGCTGAAGCTTTCTTT. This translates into CASSPQAAEAFF.